Sequencing of this T cell receptor (beta chain) was carried out in a study of T cells after yellow fever vaccination. TCRdb redid the calling of the 5' RACE reads with MiXCR, one entry per CDR3 protein. The sample carries about 320,000 distinct CDR3 sequences, 3.5% to 4.5% recorded once. The sample holds a few counts of this clonotype. The CDR3 has 14 residues. V gave up 5 bases and J gave up 4 bases, with 14 bases separating them. Sequencing used PBMCs, obtained 15 days after the yellow fever booster vaccination. This TCR derives from a man aged 18 to 29 who received the YFV17D yellow fever vaccine. The chain combines TRBV12-3 or TRBV12-4 with TRBJ1-1, with D perhaps matching TRBD1 (6 bases). CDR3 bases: TGTGCCAGCAGTCGGACAGTTTCGGGCACTGAAGCTTTCTTT. Translated: CASSRTVSGTEAFF.